Shown below are 2 T cell receptor beta chains from a single sample sequenced in a study of shared clonotypes between healthy human individuals. The assay was immunoSEQ multiplex PCR, and TCRdb's table has in-frame clones only and misses some. The sample shows about 2.1 million clones, 93% of them seen only once. As defined, naive CD8 cells were CD45RO-negative and positively selected for CCR7, with terminally differentiated effector memory CD45RA+ cells excluded. Sequenced: naive CD8+ T cells from PBMCs. The origin of the receptors is a man younger than 35 in good health. Some clones in this sample may be carry-over from other donors' samples.

V gene TRBV30 combines with J gene TRBJ1-2, with D hard to call. Germline CDR1 reads GTSNPN; CDR2 reads SVGIG (reference sequence). This CDR3 is built from 12 residues. Trimming shortened V by 1 base and J by 6 bases, and 9 bases separated the two germline ends. This CDR3 reads CAWSGAVHGYTF. The CDR3 DNA sequence: TGTGCCTGGAGTGGGGCAGTACATGGCTACACCTTC.

Concerning this clone: This CDR3 is also generated by other DNA sequences in the sample. The rearrangement uses TRBV27 and TRBJ2-7, with D uncertain. The ends were cut back, 1 base at V and 5 bases at J, with 9 bases in the middle. CDR1 and CDR2 (germline): MNHEY, SMNVEV (reference sequence). This CDR3 has 13 residues. CDR3 in DNA: TGTGCCAGCAGTTTATTGGGCGCTGACGAGCAGTACTTC. This encodes CASSLLGADEQYF.